The entry that follows covers one T cell receptor (beta chain) sequence. This clone was detected once. Its binding antigen is unknown. No much larger clone is present one base from it, and per-base qualities are unavailable. TCRbeta CDR3 regions were amplified from genomic DNA by means of the immunoSEQ Assay, a bias-controlled multiplex PCR. The original methods were these. Within the assay, amplification of reference gene primers was used to estimate how many nucleated cells each sample contained. To quantify the absolute abundance of each unique TCRbeta CDR3 rearrangement, sequence reads were collapsed and filtered. For each sample, productive Simpson clonality was calculated as the square root of Simpson's diversity index over productive rearrangements. Imported from immuneACCESS, the table was reduced by TCRdb to in-frame sequences with V and J called. These copies leave out some clones; in studies compared against another copy, an unresolved V gene accounts for under half, and the cause of the remainder is not known. V and J calls and clone size are copied from that table; D and trimming were computed from the DNA. The sample table records roughly 200,000 clones; around 79% of these occur just once. The top ten constitute 13% of the sample.

These data are taken from a study of blood T cell repertoires in COVID-19 (dated by TCRdb to the early 2020s). Looking at the study overall: The collaborator samples originated in the United States, Italy and Spain and spanned the acute and convalescent phases of COVID-19. The sample metadata nearly always contained a de-identified subject ID, COVID-19 status, age in years and sex. Where available, HLA class I and class II types were obtained from metadata supplied by the sample provider rather than from assay-based typing. The dataset comprised deeply sampled blood TCRbeta repertoires from subjects exposed to, actively infected with, or recovered from COVID-19. A freely available public database, intended as a resource for researchers studying the immune response to SARS-CoV-2, is where the repertoires were released. The material from the prospective study consisted of cDNA or gDNA derived from T cells, B-cell-depleted T cells, or PBMCs. The samples were drawn from two sources: the first 160 participants of the ongoing ImmuneRACE study, and over 1,000 subjects contributed by 6 global collaborators. Paper-wide results and their limitations: The amount of clinical and demographic metadata varied by source and participant and was provided uncurated.

Samples from volunteer blood donors who had recovered from COVID-19 were contributed by a second Seattle source. Each collaborating institution followed its own protocols to collect whole blood in K2EDTA tubes. For TCRbeta analysis, collaborators shipped samples in one of three forms: frozen whole blood, isolated PBMCs, or DNA extracted from either of those sample types. The sequence was obtained from a man in his fifties or sixties who had recovered from COVID-19. The sample consisted of peripheral blood.

The DNA sequence is TGTGCCAGCAGCTTTATAGCGGGAGGGGGAGATACGCAGTATTTT. The encoded protein is CASSFIAGGGDTQYF. The chain is encoded by TRBV9 joined to TRBJ2-3; TRBD2 fits 11 bases in the junction. The CDR3 goes from the cysteine to the phenylalanine over 15 residues. The DNA shown is the 45-base CDR3, in frame from base 1. CDR1 SGDLS and CDR2 YYNGEE are derived from the germline V gene. Trimming accounts for 4 bases at V and 5 bases at J, while the number of junction bases matched to no gene is 6.